The 21 T cell receptor beta chains below were found in one sample sequenced in a study of blood T cell repertoires in COVID-19. Generated by immunoSEQ multiplex PCR, the TCRdb table keeps only in-frame clones and is missing some. In the table there are about 170,000 clones, over 80% of which are singletons. Sequencing was carried out using peripheral blood. The receptors come from a woman older than 75 with COVID-19, enrolled during active disease.

The chain combines TRBV7-3 with TRBJ2-1; 11 bases align to TRBD2. The germline V gene encodes CDR1 SGHTA and CDR2 FQGTGA. Trimming cost V 5 bases and J 5 bases; bases outside gene matches: 5. The CDR3 spans 15 residues. This CDR3 is CASSRTSGSDNEQFF. CDR3 DNA: TGTGCCAGCAGCCGAACTAGCGGGAGCGACAATGAGCAGTTCTTC. Full variable domain (missing parts from reference TRBV7-3 and TRBJ2-1): GAGVSQTPSNKVTEKGKYVELRCDPISGHTALYWYRQSLGQGPEFLIYFQGTGAADDSGLPNDRFFAVRPEGSVSTLKIQRTERGDSAVYLCASSRTSGSDNEQFFGPGTRLTVL.

This clone was recorded only once. The chain is built from TRBV29-1 and TRBJ2-3; the match to TRBD2 covers 9 bases. The CDR3 contains 16 residues. The J segment lost 2 bases and the V segment lost 5 bases, leaving 11 bases of the junction unmatched. Per germline, CDR1 SQVTM and CDR2 ANQGSEA. DNA for the CDR3: TGCAGCGTTCTAAAGGGGCGGGAGGGTAACACAGATACGCAGTATTTT. Encoded protein: CSVLKGREGNTDTQYF.

The chain uses TRBV6-5 and TRBJ1-2; TRBD1 matches at 7 bases. J was trimmed by 5 bases and V by 6 bases; bases with no gene match: 9. CDR3 length equals 14 residues. Germline CDR1 reads MNHEY; CDR2 reads SVGAGI. The CDR3 nucleotides read TGTGCCAGCAGCCCAAGACAGGGATGGTATGGCTACACCTTC. Its translation is CASSPRQGWYGYTF.

The rearrangement links TRBV6-1 to TRBJ1-2, with D perhaps matching TRBD1 (6 bases). Trimming shortened V by 2 bases and J by 4 bases, and 11 bases separated the two germline ends. Germline V gives CDR1 MNHNS, CDR2 SASEGT. The CDR3 has 14 amino acids. Here the CDR3 reads CASSEWGGAYGYTF. In nucleotides, the CDR3 is TGTGCCAGCAGTGAATGGGGGGGCGCCTATGGCTACACCTTC.

This chain connects TRBV7-9 to TRBJ2-6; the D is unclear. This CDR3 is built from 14 residues. Between the trimmed V and J ends, which lost 6 bases and 0 bases, there was a span of 6 bases. CDR1 SEHNR and CDR2 FQNEAQ come from the germline V gene (reference sequence). The CDR3 bases are TGTGCCAGCAGTCCAAACTCTGGGGCCAACGTCCTGACTTTC. Its translation: CASSPNSGANVLTF.

CDR3 coding DNA: TGTGCCAGCACCCTTACTCCGACTTCAAAAACGGGCTACACCTTC. It encodes CASTLTPTSKTGYTF. The J gene is TRBJ1-2, the V gene TRBV6-5; unclear D gene. V lost 7 bases and J 8 bases, leaving 23 bases between the germline ends. CDR1 and CDR2 (germline): MNHEY, SVGAGI. The CDR3 runs to 15 residues.

J is TRBJ2-7 and V is TRBV3-1 (or the pseudogene TRBV3-2); TRBD2 agrees at 10 bases. This CDR3 contains 16 residues. Germline V CDR1 and CDR2: LGHDT, YNNKEL (reference sequence). J was trimmed by 0 bases and V by 3 bases; bases with no gene match: 5. CDR3: CASSHAPSGSSYEQYF. CDR3 nucleotide sequence: TGTGCCAGCAGCCATGCCCCTAGCGGGAGCTCCTACGAGCAGTACTTC.

This clone occurred once. The rearrangement uses TRBV5-1 and TRBJ1-4; D uncertain. The CDR3 covers 16 residues. The germline gives CDR1 SGHRS, CDR2 YFSETQ. V lost 0 bases to trimming and J lost 3 bases, with 12 bases between them. CDR3 sequence reads: CASSLDSPRANEKLFF. The DNA for the CDR3 is TGCGCCAGCAGCTTGGACAGCCCGAGGGCTAATGAAAAACTGTTTTTT.

The chain is built from TRBV2 and TRBJ2-5, with TRBD2 identical over 12 bases. CDR3 length equals 13 residues. Germline CDR1 SNHLY, CDR2 FYNNEI. J gave up 7 bases and V 7 bases, and 4 bases lay outside the gene matches. CDR3 loop: CASNPGLAGTQYF. DNA for the CDR3: TGTGCCAGCAACCCGGGACTAGCGGGGACCCAGTACTTC.

The V call is TRBV7-2, the J call TRBJ2-7; TRBD2 aligns across 7 bases. V was clipped by 5 bases and J by 1 base; unmatched bases: 8. CDR1 is SGHTA, CDR2 FQGNSA, per germline. This CDR3 spans 15 amino acids. The CDR3 DNA sequence: TGTGCCAGCAGCCAGCGGGATCTCCTTTCCTACGAGCAGTACTTC. Protein product: CASSQRDLLSYEQYF.

The chain links TRBV7-9 to TRBJ2-3; D uncertain. This CDR3 spans 12 amino acids. The germline V gene encodes CDR1 SEHNR and CDR2 FQNEAQ (reference sequence). The V and J ends lost 7 bases and 6 bases respectively, with 11 bases between them. CDR3 protein: CASTSHWDTQYF. The CDR3 coding sequence is TGTGCCAGCACCTCCCACTGGGATACGCAGTATTTT.

The V call is TRBV18, the J call TRBJ2-1; TRBD2 might be the D (6 bases). V shed 5 bases and J shed 1 base, with 9 bases lying between them. The V gene's germline CDR1 is KGHSH and CDR2 LQKENI. The CDR3 extends over 14 amino acids. The DNA for the CDR3 is TGTGCCAGCTCATGGGACTCGTCCTACAATGAGCAGTTCTTC. This translates into CASSWDSSYNEQFF.

The chain employs TRBV9 and TRBJ2-7; perhaps TRBD2 as D (5 bases). This CDR3 is built from 15 residues. The V end was cut by 4 bases, the J end by 4 bases, with 18 bases between. Germline V gives CDR1 SGDLS, CDR2 YYNGEE. CDR3 loop: CASSPHEPGGYEQYF. DNA for the CDR3: TGTGCCAGCAGCCCTCACGAACCCGGAGGTTACGAGCAGTACTTC.

This sequence joins TRBV3-1 (or the pseudogene TRBV3-2) and TRBJ2-1; 13 nucleotides line up with TRBD2. This CDR3 has 16 amino acids. The germline V gene encodes CDR1 LGHDT and CDR2 YNNKEL (reference sequence). Trimming cost V 1 base and J 12 bases; bases outside gene matches: 9. The CDR3 DNA reads as TGTGCCAGCAGCCAAGCTGGGACTAGCGGGACCTCGCGGCAGTTCTTC. It translates to CASSQAGTSGTSRQFF.

The V gene is TRBV3-1 (or the pseudogene TRBV3-2), the J gene TRBJ2-3; 12 bases are shared with TRBD2. Germline lookup yields CDR1 LGHDT and CDR2 YNNKEL (reference sequence). The CDR3 runs to 16 residues. The J segment lost 7 bases and the V segment lost 4 bases, leaving 9 bases of the junction unmatched. CDR3 in amino acids: CASSLPTSGRTNTQYF. For the CDR3, the DNA is TGTGCCAGCAGCCTACCCACTAGCGGGAGGACAAATACGCAGTATTTT.

The genes are TRBV11-2 and TRBJ2-2; a weak D match, TRBD2 (5 bases). Germline V gives CDR1 SGHAT, CDR2 FQNNGV. The CDR3 spans 12 residues. The V end was cut by 5 bases, the J end by 7 bases, with 8 bases between. CDR3 nucleotides: TGTGCCAGCAGCCAAGCGGACGGGGAGCTGTTTTTT. Amino acid sequence: CASSQADGELFF.

In its sample, this clone was seen once. The rearrangement links TRBV6-5 to TRBJ2-2; D possibly corresponds to TRBD2 (5 bases). Trimming took off 6 bases at V and 5 bases at J, with 16 bases between the two ends. There are 15 residues in the CDR3. CDR1 and CDR2 from the germline V gene are MNHEY and SVGAGI. The CDR3 sequence is CASREGLALTGELFF. The CDR3 nucleotides are TGTGCCAGCAGAGAGGGCTTAGCACTAACCGGGGAGCTGTTTTTT.

V gene TRBV5-4 combines with J gene TRBJ1-2, with D tentatively TRBD1 (5 bases). V lost 4 bases and J lost 1, with 8 bases in between. In germline, CDR1 is SGHNT, CDR2 YYREEE (reference sequence). The CDR3 has 13 amino acids. The CDR3 DNA follows: TGTGCCAGCAGCGCGGACAATAACTATGGCTACACCTTC. Translation gives CASSADNNYGYTF. The whole variable domain, filled in from reference TRBV5-4 and TRBJ1-2, reads ETGVTQSPTHLIKTRGQQVTLRCSSQSGHNTVSWYQQALGQGPQFIFQYYREEENGRGNFPPRFSGLQFPNYSSELNVNALELDDSALYLCASSADNNYGYTFGSGTRLTVV.

This sequence joins TRBV10-2 and TRBJ2-7; D possibly corresponds to TRBD1 (5 bases). Germline V CDR1 and CDR2: WSHSY, SAAADI. CDR3 length: 14 residues. Trimming stripped 0 bases from V and 4 bases from J, with 10 bases between. The CDR3 here is CASSESQGRYEQYF. The CDR3 DNA sequence: TGCGCCAGCAGTGAGTCCCAGGGTCGGTACGAGCAGTACTTC.

The rearrangement joins TRBV7-6 to TRBJ1-6; 10 nucleotides match TRBD1. This CDR3 has 15 amino acids. Germline CDR1 reads SGHVS; CDR2 reads FNYEAQ. V shed 5 bases and J 9 bases; nucleotides not matched to a gene: 7. The CDR3 nucleotides are TGTGCCAGCAGCCGCGGACAGGGGGGGGGTTCACCCCTCCACTTT. This gives the protein CASSRGQGGGSPLHF.

The sample holds a few counts of this clone. The chain carries TRBV7-2 and TRBJ2-1; possible D gene TRBD2, 5 bases. V lost 4 bases and J lost 4, with 14 bases in between. The CDR3 totals 15 residues. Per the germline V gene, CDR1 is SGHTA and CDR2 is FQGNSA. CDR3 nucleotides: TGTGCCAGCAGCTCATCGGTGGGAGCGTACAATGAGCAGTTCTTC. Translation: CASSSSVGAYNEQFF. Drawing the rest from reference TRBV7-2 and TRBJ2-1, the complete variable domain is GAGVSQSPSNKVTEKGKDVELRCDPISGHTALYWYRQSLGQGLEFLIYFQGNSAPDKSGLPSDRFSAERTGGSVSTLTIQRTQQEDSAVYLCASSSSVGAYNEQFFGPGTRLTVL.